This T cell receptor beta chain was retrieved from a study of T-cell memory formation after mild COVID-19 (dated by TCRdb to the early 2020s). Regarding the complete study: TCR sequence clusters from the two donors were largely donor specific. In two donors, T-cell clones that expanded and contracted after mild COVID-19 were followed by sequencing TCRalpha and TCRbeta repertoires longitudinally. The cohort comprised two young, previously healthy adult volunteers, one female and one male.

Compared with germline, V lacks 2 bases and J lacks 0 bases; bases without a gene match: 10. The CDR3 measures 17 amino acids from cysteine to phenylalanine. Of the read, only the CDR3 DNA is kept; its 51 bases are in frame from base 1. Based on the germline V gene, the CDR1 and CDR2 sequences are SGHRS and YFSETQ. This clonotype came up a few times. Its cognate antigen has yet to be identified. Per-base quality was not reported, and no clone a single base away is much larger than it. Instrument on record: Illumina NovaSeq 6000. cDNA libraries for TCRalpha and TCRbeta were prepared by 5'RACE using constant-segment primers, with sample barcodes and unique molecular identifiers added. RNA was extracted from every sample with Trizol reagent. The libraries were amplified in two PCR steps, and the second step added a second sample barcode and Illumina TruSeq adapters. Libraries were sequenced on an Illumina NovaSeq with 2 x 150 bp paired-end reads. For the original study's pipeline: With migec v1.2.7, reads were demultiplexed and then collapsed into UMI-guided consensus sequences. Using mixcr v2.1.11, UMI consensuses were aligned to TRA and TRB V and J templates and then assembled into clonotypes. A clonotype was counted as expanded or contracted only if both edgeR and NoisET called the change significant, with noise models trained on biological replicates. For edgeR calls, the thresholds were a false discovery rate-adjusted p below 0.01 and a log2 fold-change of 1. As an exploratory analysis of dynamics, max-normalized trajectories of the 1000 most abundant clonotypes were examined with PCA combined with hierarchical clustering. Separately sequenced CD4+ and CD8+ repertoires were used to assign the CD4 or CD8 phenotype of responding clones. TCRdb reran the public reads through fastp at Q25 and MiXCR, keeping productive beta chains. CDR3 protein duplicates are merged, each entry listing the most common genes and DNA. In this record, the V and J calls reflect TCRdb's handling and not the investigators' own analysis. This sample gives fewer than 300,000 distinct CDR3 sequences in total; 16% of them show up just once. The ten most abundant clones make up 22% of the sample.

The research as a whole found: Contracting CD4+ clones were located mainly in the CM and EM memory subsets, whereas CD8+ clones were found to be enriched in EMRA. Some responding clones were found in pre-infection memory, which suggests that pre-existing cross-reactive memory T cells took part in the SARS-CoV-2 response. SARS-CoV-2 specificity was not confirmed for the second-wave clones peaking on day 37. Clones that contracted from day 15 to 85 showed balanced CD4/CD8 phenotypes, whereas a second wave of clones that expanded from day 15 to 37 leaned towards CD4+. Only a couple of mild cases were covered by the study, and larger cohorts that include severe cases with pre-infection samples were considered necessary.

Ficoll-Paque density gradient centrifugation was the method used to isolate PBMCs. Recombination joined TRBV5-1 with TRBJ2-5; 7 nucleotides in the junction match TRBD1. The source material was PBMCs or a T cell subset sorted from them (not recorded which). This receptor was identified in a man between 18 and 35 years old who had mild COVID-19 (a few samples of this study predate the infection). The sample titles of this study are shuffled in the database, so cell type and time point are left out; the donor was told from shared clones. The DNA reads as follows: TGCGCCAGCAGCTTCGGGCAGACAGGGCCCTACCAAGAGACCCAGTACTTC. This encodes CASSFGQTGPYQETQYF. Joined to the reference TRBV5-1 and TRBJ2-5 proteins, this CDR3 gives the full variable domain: KAGVTQTPRYLIKTRGQQVTLSCSPISGHRSVSWYQQTPGQGLQFLFEYFSETQRNKGNFPGRFSGRQFSNSRSEMNVSTLELGDSALYLCASSFGQTGPYQETQYFGPGTRLLVL.